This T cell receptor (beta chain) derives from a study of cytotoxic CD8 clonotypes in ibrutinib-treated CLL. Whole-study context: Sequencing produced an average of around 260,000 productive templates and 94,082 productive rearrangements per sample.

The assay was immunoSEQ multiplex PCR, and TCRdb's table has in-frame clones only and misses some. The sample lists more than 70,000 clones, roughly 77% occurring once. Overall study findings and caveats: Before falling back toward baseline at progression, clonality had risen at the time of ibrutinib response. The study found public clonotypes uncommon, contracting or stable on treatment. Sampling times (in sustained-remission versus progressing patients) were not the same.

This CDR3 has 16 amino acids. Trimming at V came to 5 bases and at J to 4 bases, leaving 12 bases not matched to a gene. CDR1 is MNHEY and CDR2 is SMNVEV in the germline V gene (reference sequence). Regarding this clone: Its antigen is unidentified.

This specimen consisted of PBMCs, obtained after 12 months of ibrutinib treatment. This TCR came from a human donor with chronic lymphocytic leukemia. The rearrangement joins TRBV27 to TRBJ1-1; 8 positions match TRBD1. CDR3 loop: CASSPRTGKTGTEAFF. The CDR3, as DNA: TGTGCCAGCAGTCCCCGGACAGGGAAGACGGGCACTGAAGCTTTCTTT.